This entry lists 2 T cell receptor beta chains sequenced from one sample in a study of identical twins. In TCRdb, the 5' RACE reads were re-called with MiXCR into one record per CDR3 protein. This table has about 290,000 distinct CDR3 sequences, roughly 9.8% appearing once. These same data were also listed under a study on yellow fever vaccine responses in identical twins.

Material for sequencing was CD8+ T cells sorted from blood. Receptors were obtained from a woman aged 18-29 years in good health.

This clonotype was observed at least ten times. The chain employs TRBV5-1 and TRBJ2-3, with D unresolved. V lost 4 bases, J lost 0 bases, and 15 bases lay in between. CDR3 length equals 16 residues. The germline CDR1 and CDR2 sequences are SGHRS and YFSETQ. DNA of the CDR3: TGCGCCAGCAGCAACCCAAGGGTTACTAGCACAGATACGCAGTATTTT. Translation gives CASSNPRVTSTDTQYF.

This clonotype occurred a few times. DNA for the CDR3: TGCAGCGTCCTACAGGGTTACGGCACTGAAGCTTTCTTT. Its translation: CSVLQGYGTEAFF. This chain uses TRBV29-1 with TRBJ1-1, with a weak D call TRBD1 (6 bases). The germline V gene has CDR1 SQVTM and CDR2 ANQGSEA. V was clipped by 6 bases and J by 4 bases, with 15 bases between them. CDR3 length: 13 amino acids.